This T cell receptor (beta chain) was retrieved from a study of regulatory T cells in long-lasting Graves disease. Overall study results and limits: Persistent patients shared more public clonotypes (about 2,600) than new patients (about 960).

According to the study, TCR beta libraries were built with iRepertoire HTBI primers and CDR3-region Arm-PCR. Via MiXCR, TCRdb re-called the multiplex PCR reads, giving one row per CDR3 protein. This sample has some 460,000 distinct CDR3 sequences, with 15% to 20% found just once. As for time point: newly diagnosed GD, antithyroid drugs for less than 3 months. Preparation of the TCR library used RNA extracted from PBMCs. CDR3 size: 13 residues. Germline values: CDR1 MNHEY, CDR2 SMNVEV (reference sequence). Trimming cost V 7 bases and J 5 bases; bases outside gene matches: 5. This clonotype was detected only a few times. Its antigen is currently unknown. The same sample was also used in a study of T cells in Graves' hyperthyroidism and ophthalmopathy. According to that study: Stable hyperthyroidism: no ophthalmopathy progression over 18 months of follow-up.

V and J are TRBV27 and TRBJ2-1; 7 nucleotides align to TRBD1. This TCR came from a middle-aged man with Graves disease. Specimen: peripheral blood mononuclear cells (PBMCs), collected at new diagnosis, from a patient treated with antithyroid drugs. The CDR3 DNA reads as TGTGCCAGCACGTGGGGACAGAACAATGAGCAGTTCTTC. It encodes CASTWGQNNEQFF.